Below, one T cell receptor (beta chain) is given with its context. Which antigen it targets is not known. Per-nucleotide qualities are absent, and no much larger clonotype sits a single base away. In the germline V gene, CDR1 corresponds to MDHEN and CDR2 to SYDVKM. The CDR3 sequence holds 16 residues, the cysteine and phenylalanine included. The read is trimmed to its CDR3 DNA, 48 bases read in frame from base 1. V was cut back by 4 bases and J by 4 bases, leaving a gap of 17 bases between them. The instrument was an Illumina HiSeq 1500. TCRdb reanalyzed the raw reads on its own, using fastp at Q25 for trimming and MiXCR for clone calling, and kept in-frame beta chains. When rows share a CDR3 protein, they turn into one entry using the most common DNA and genes. In this sample the table shows roughly 68,000 distinct CDR3 sequences, approximately 24% of which occur a single time. The ten largest clones take up over 70% of the sample.

The data are from a study of T cell repertoires in cytomegalovirus infection (dated 2019 in TCRdb). Concerning the study at large: Donor HLA type was relevant to the analysis, as public TCR beta signatures indicated carriage of CMV infection together with the matching HLA type. Study-wide conclusions, independent of this receptor: Carriers of CMV infection plus the relevant HLA type were discriminated by the cumulative frequency of public TCR beta family members in the study cohort and in an independent roughly 370-donor cohort. The ex vivo response was dominated by HLA-C-restricted CMV-specific TCR beta clonotypes, which also provided the single most frequent clonotype in two of eight donors.

The chain is assembled from TRBV28 and TRBJ1-3; TRBD1 is possibly the D segment (5 matching bases). The receptor was isolated from a human donor in good health (CMV status not recorded). Some clones in this sample may be carry-over from other donors' samples. Material for sequencing was PBMCs, sequenced either directly or after in vitro stimulation (not recorded which). The CDR3 corresponds to CASSSQIGAGGNTIYF. The base sequence is TGTGCCAGCAGTTCCCAGATAGGGGCAGGCGGAAACACCATATATTTT.